What follows are 20 T cell receptor beta chains derived from one specimen sequenced in a study of T cell changes during pregnancy in multiple sclerosis. Assay used: immunoSEQ multiplex PCR; TCRdb lists only in-frame clones, some missing. The repertoire includes approximately 71,000 clones, 80% to 95% of them detected once, and roughly 1.9% sits in the top ten. The sample in question was peripheral blood, obtained in the second trimester of pregnancy. The source is a female donor with multiple sclerosis, enrolled in a pregnancy study.

This chain joins TRBV5-1 and TRBJ1-1, with 10 bases fitting TRBD1. The CDR3 is 14 amino acids. Germline V CDR1 and CDR2: SGHRS, YFSETQ. The V and J ends lost 5 bases and 5 bases, in that order; junction bases with no gene match: 6. The CDR3 DNA follows: TGCGCCAGCAGGGCGGACAGGGGGAGAACTGAAGCTTTCTTT. Protein product: CASRADRGRTEAFF.

The count of this clone is one. V gene TRBV6-1 combines with J gene TRBJ1-2; tentative D call: TRBD1 (5 bases). V was trimmed by 2 bases and J by 5 bases, leaving 12 bases between them. This CDR3 is built from 14 residues. CDR1 is MNHNS and CDR2 is SASEGT in the germline V gene. The CDR3 DNA reads as TGTGCCAGCAGTGAATCCGTCAGGACATATGGCTACACCTTC. This encodes CASSESVRTYGYTF.

This sequence joins TRBV19 and TRBJ2-5; 7 bases are shared with TRBD1. CDR1 LNHDA and CDR2 SQIVND come from the germline V gene (reference sequence). With 5 bases clipped from V and 4 bases from J, the junction kept 7 bases outside the gene matches. The CDR3 has 14 amino acids. The CDR3 here is CASSVRGLPETQYF. The CDR3 coding sequence is TGTGCCAGTAGTGTTAGGGGGCTTCCAGAGACCCAGTACTTC.

The chain uses TRBV19 and TRBJ1-1, with 9 bases lining up with TRBD1. CDR1 is LNHDA, CDR2 SQIVND, per germline (reference sequence). The J segment lost 7 bases and the V segment lost 1 base, leaving 7 bases of the junction unmatched. CDR3 length: 15 amino acids. The DNA for the CDR3 is TGTGCCAGTAGTATAGGGGGGACAGGGTCTAATGAAGCTTTCTTT. This sequence encodes CASSIGGTGSNEAFF.

This clone has more than one count but fewer than ten. The rearrangement joins TRBV7-9 to TRBJ1-1; 8 bases are a match to TRBD1. The CDR3 is 14 amino acids. Germline-derived CDR1 and CDR2 are SEHNR and FQNEAQ (reference sequence). J gave up 1 base and V 6 bases, and 4 bases lay outside the gene matches. CDR3 amino acids: CASSLGTGNTEAFF. The CDR3 coding sequence is TGTGCCAGCAGTCTCGGGACAGGGAACACTGAAGCTTTCTTT.

The rearrangement joins TRBV7-9 to TRBJ1-6; weak D call: TRBD1 (5 bases). V dropped 5 bases and J dropped 10 bases, with 15 bases sitting between them. Germline assignment: CDR1 SEHNR and CDR2 FQNEAQ (reference sequence). The CDR3 is 14 amino acids. In DNA form, the CDR3 reads TGTGCCAGCAGCCAAAATCAGGGCGAGTCACCCCTCCACTTT. Its translation is CASSQNQGESPLHF.

The V and J genes are TRBV27 and TRBJ1-5; a weak D match, TRBD1 (6 bases). This CDR3 is built from 14 residues. CDR1 MNHEY and CDR2 SMNVEV come from the germline V gene (reference sequence). Trimming removed 3 bases from V and 4 bases from J, with 10 bases in between. CDR3 region: CASSLGADNQPQHF. DNA of the CDR3: TGTGCCAGCAGTTTGGGGGCGGATAATCAGCCCCAGCATTTT.

The chain uses TRBV5-1 and TRBJ2-5, with D maybe TRBD1 (6 bases). V was shortened by 4 bases and J by 5 bases, with 21 bases between the two germline ends. Germline CDR1 and CDR2: SGHRS and YFSETQ. This CDR3 is 16 amino acids long. The CDR3 nucleotides read TGCGCCAGCAGCGACCCGACCTTACAGGGTTTGGAGACCCAGTACTTC. This sequence encodes CASSDPTLQGLETQYF.

The chain is built from TRBV27 and TRBJ2-7; 10 nucleotides line up with TRBD2. V shed 2 bases and J 3 bases; nucleotides not matched to a gene: 4. The CDR3 is 15 amino acids. CDR1 is MNHEY, CDR2 SMNVEV, per germline (reference sequence). CDR3: CASSLRERGGYEQYF. CDR3 nucleotide sequence: TGTGCCAGCAGTTTAAGGGAGCGGGGGGGCTACGAGCAGTACTTC.

The V and J genes are TRBV19 and TRBJ1-2; no definite D call. Germline lookup yields CDR1 LNHDA and CDR2 SQIVND (reference sequence). Trimming shortened V by 1 base and J by 4 bases, and 7 bases separated the two germline ends. The CDR3 totals 13 residues. Here the CDR3 reads CASSIGAGYGYTF. The CDR3 DNA follows: TGTGCCAGTAGTATAGGAGCCGGCTATGGCTACACCTTC.

The chain has TRBV7-3 and TRBJ2-1, with 9 bases aligning to TRBD1. With V trimmed by 2 bases and J by 2 bases, 1 base remained unmatched. The CDR3 length is 15 residues. Germline V gene sequence: CDR1 SGHTA, CDR2 FQGTGA. This CDR3 is CASSLGTGTYNEQFF. DNA for the CDR3: TGTGCCAGCAGCTTAGGGACAGGGACCTACAATGAGCAGTTCTTC.

This chain links TRBV19 with TRBJ2-5, with 14 nucleotides matching TRBD2. The V segment lost 2 bases and the J segment 4 bases; nucleotides outside the gene matches: 9. CDR1 and CDR2 (germline): LNHDA, SQIVND (reference sequence). CDR3 length equals 18 residues. For the CDR3, the DNA is TGTGCCAGTAGTATAATGGGGACTAGCGGGAGCGGCGGAGAGACCCAGTACTTC. Protein product: CASSIMGTSGSGGETQYF.

This chain links TRBV5-1 with TRBJ2-3; 7 positions agree with TRBD1. J was trimmed by 9 bases and V by 1 base; bases with no gene match: 11. The V gene's germline CDR1 is SGHRS and CDR2 YFSETQ. This CDR3 is built from 15 residues. CDR3 in DNA: TGCGCCAGCAGCTTGCCGGGACAGCTCGTCGACACGCAGTATTTT. Translated: CASSLPGQLVDTQYF.

The CDR3 sequence: CACSRRTSSTDTQYF. CDR3 DNA: TGTGCCTGTTCCCGTAGGACTAGCTCGACAGATACGCAGTATTTT. The chain recombines TRBV30 with TRBJ2-3; 8 positions agree with TRBD2. J lost 3 bases, V lost 6 bases, and 11 bases had no gene match. The CDR3 loop spans 15 amino acids. Germline V gives CDR1 GTSNPN, CDR2 SVGIG (reference sequence).

The V and J genes are TRBV19 and TRBJ1-1; D remains unclear. The V end lost 6 bases, the J end lost 7 bases, and 12 bases lay between the germline ends. The CDR3 spans 12 residues. Germline V gene lookup returns CDR1 LNHDA and CDR2 SQIVND (reference sequence). The CDR3 loop is CASSGEAHEAFF. CDR3 nucleotides: TGTGCCAGTAGCGGGGAAGCCCATGAAGCTTTCTTT.

The rearrangement uses TRBV15 and TRBJ1-3; D remains unclear. Germline V gene lookup returns CDR1 LNHNV and CDR2 YYDKDF (reference sequence). Trimming cost V 0 bases and J 10 bases, with 13 bases left between them. The CDR3 sequence is 14 residues long. The CDR3 coding sequence is TGTGCCACCAGCAGAGATGTCGGGTCGGAGACCATATATTTT. It translates to CATSRDVGSETIYF. Supplemented by reference TRBV15 and TRBJ1-3, the full variable domain reads DAMVIQNPRYQVTQFGKPVTLSCSQTLNHNVMYWYQQKSSQAPKLLFHYYDKDFNNEADTPDNFQSRRPNTSFCFLDIRSPGLGDTAMYLCATSRDVGSETIYFGEGSWLTVV.

The chain recombines TRBV28 with TRBJ1-5, with D possibly being TRBD1 (6 bases). V lost 3 bases to trimming and J lost 12 bases, with 18 bases between them. Germline CDR1 and CDR2: MDHEN and SYDVKM. CDR3 size: 14 residues. CDR3 residues: CASSFRQVPLLQHF. In nucleotides, the CDR3 is TGTGCCAGCAGTTTCAGACAGGTCCCCCTGCTCCAGCATTTT.

The chain couples TRBV5-1 to TRBJ1-4, with D maybe TRBD1 (5 bases). The V end was cut by 3 bases, the J end by 0 bases, with 12 bases between. Germline V gene data show CDR1 as SGHRS and CDR2 as YFSETQ. This CDR3 region has 16 residues. In DNA, the CDR3 is TGCGCCAGCAGCTACTCGGGGGATCCAACTAATGAAAAACTGTTTTTT. Translation: CASSYSGDPTNEKLFF.

This sequence joins TRBV27 and TRBJ1-5, with 9 bases lining up with TRBD1. This CDR3 has 16 amino acids. V lost 3 bases, J lost 2 bases, and 5 bases stayed unmatched. CDR1 is MNHEY, CDR2 SMNVEV, per germline (reference sequence). CDR3 coding DNA: TGTGCCAGCAGTTTTAGTAGGACAGGGGGCAATCAGCCCCAGCATTTT. Its translation is CASSFSRTGGNQPQHF.

The rearrangement links TRBV11-3 to TRBJ1-1, with D uncertain. V lost 3 bases to trimming and J lost 0 bases, with 11 bases between them. The V gene's germline CDR1 is SGHNT and CDR2 YENEEA. CDR3 size: 15 residues. This CDR3 reads CASSFKEQLNTEAFF. DNA for the CDR3: TGTGCCAGCAGCTTCAAGGAACAGCTGAACACTGAAGCTTTCTTT.